This T cell receptor (beta chain) was recorded in a study of CD8 T cells in ankylosing spondylitis (dated by TCRdb to about 2017). For context, the study as a whole: T cell receptor beta repertoires were profiled in healthy donors and ankylosing spondylitis patients so that disease-linked TCR variants could be found. In total, the full study cohort was made up of nearly 110 healthy donors and about two dozen ankylosing spondylitis patients. Peripheral blood samples were taken, and synovial fluid was additionally collected from ankylosing spondylitis patients.

This sample was sequenced with an Illumina HiSeq 2500. Quantitative 5'-RACE with molecular barcodes was used to prepare TCR beta libraries. The original pipeline was this. A new computational method, built on a probabilistic model of VDJ rearrangement, was used to identify disease-linked TCR variants. The public reads were reanalyzed by TCRdb: fastp trimming at Q25, MiXCR alignment, in-frame beta chains only. Each entry is one CDR3 protein sequence, shown with its most common DNA and genes. These V and J calls originate from TCRdb's pipeline instead of the authors' own analysis. This sample holds roughly 700,000 distinct CDR3 sequences; 15% to 20% were observed only once. The biggest ten clones account for under 20% of the sample. Points on this clonotype: Its specific antigen is unknown. Within one base of it there is no much larger clone, and no base qualities were kept.

On the study overall, not on this receptor specifically: The disease-linked clones had a CD8+ phenotype and were found at relatively low frequencies in peripheral blood. Blood from ankylosing spondylitis patients appeared to be characterized by a TCR beta motif composed of about eight highly homologous amino acid variants. Some motif variants were previously reported in synovial fluid and blood of reactive arthritis patients, suggesting common disease-initiation mechanisms. Significant enrichment of the disease-linked clones was reported in matched synovial fluid samples from ankylosing spondylitis patients.

CDR1 is given as MNHEY and CDR2 as SMNVEV, both from the germline V gene (reference sequence). The CDR3 numbers 14 residues from cysteine through phenylalanine. The retained sequence is limited to the CDR3, 42 bases, with the frame set at the first base. V loses 6 bases, J loses 5 bases, and the germline ends lie 16 bases apart. The chain is made from TRBV27 and TRBJ2-5, with TRBD1 tentatively as D gene (7 bases match). The TCR sequence derives from a male donor with ankylosing spondylitis. The sequencing input was blood, either unsorted or a sorted T cell fraction (not recorded which). The DNA sequence is TGTGCCAGCAGCCCAAGGAGGGGGCTGGAGACCCAGTACTTC. This encodes CASSPRRGLETQYF.